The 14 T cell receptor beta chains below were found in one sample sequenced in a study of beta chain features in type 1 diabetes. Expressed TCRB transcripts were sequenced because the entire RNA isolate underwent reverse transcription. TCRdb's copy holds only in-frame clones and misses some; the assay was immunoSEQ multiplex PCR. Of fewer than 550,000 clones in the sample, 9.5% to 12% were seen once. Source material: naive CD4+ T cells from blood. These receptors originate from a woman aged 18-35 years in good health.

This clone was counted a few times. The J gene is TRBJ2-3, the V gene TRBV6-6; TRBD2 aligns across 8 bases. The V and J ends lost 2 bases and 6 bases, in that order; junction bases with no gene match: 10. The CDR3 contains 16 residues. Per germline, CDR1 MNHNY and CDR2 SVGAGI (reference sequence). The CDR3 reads CASSYKSGSWRDTQYF. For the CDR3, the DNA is TGTGCCAGCAGTTACAAAAGCGGGAGCTGGCGGGATACGCAGTATTTT.

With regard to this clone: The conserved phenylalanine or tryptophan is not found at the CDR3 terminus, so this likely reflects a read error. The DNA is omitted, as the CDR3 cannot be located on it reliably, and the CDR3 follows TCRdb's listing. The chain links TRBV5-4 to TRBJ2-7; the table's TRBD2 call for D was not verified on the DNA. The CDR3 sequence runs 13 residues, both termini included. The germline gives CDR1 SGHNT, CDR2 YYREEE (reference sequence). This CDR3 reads CASSPKGTSGQVI.

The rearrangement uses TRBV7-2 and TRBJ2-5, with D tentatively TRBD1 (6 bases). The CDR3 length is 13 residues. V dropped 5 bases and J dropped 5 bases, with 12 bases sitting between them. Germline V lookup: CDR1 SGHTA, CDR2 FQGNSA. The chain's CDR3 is CASSQQGVETQYF. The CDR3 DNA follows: TGTGCCAGCAGCCAACAGGGCGTGGAGACCCAGTACTTC.

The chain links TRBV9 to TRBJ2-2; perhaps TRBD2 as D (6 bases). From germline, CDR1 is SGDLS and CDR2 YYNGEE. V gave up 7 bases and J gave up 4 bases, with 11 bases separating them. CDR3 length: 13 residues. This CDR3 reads CASAGLTTGELFF. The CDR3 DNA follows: TGTGCCAGCGCAGGACTAACCACCGGGGAGCTGTTTTTT.

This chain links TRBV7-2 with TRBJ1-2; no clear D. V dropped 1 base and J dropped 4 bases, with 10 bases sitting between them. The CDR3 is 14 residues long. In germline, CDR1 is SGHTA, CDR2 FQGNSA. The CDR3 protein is CASSLGTSLYGYTF. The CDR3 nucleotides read TGTGCCAGCAGCTTAGGTACCAGTCTCTATGGCTACACCTTC.

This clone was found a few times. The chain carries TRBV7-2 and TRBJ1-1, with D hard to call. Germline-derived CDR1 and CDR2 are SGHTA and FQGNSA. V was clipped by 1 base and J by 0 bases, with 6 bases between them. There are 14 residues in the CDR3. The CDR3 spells CASSLVFMNTEAFF. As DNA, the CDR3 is TGTGCCAGCAGCTTAGTTTTCATGAACACTGAAGCTTTCTTT.

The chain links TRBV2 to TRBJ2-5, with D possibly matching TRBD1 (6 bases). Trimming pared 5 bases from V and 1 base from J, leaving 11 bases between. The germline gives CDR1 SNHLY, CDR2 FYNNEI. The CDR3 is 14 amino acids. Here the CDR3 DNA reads TGTGCCAGCAGTATCCTGGACAGCCAAGAGACCCAGTACTTC. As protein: CASSILDSQETQYF.

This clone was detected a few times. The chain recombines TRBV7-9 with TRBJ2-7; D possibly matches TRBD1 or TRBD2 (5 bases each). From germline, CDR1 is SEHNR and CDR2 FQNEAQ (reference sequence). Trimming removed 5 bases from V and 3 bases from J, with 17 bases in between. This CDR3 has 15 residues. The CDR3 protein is CASSPPRGRGYEQYF. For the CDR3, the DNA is TGTGCCAGCAGCCCCCCCCGGGGCCGAGGCTACGAGCAGTACTTC.

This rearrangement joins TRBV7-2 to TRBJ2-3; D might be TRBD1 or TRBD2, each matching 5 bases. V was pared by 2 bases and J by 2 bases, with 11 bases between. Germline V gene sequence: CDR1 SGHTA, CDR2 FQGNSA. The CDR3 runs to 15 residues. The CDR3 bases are TGTGCCAGCAGCTTAACGGGACCCTACACAGATACGCAGTATTTT. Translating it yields CASSLTGPYTDTQYF. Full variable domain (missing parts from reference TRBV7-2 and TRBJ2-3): GAGVSQSPSNKVTEKGKDVELRCDPISGHTALYWYRQSLGQGLEFLIYFQGNSAPDKSGLPSDRFSAERTGGSVSTLTIQRTQQEDSAVYLCASSLTGPYTDTQYFGPGTRLTVL.

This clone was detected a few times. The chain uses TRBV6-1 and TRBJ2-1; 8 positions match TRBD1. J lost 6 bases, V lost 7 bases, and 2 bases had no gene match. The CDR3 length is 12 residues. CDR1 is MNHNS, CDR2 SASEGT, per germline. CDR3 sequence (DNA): TGTGCCAGCAATACAGGGGGCAATGAGCAGTTCTTC. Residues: CASNTGGNEQFF.

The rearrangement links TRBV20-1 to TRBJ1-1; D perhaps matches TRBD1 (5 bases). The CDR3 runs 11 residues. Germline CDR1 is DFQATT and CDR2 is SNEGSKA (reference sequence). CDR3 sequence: CTGDLNTEAFF. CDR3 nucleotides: TGCACTGGGGACCTGAACACTGAAGCTTTCTTT.

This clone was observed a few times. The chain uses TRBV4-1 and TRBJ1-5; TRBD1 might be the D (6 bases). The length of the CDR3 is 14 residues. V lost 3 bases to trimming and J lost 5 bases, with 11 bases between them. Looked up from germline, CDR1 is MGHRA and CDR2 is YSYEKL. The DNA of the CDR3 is TGCGCCAGCAGCCAGGGGGGCGCGTATCAGCCCCAGCATTTT. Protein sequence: CASSQGGAYQPQHF.

DNA for the CDR3: TGTGCCAGCAGCTTTATAGGGCGGGACCCCTACGAGCAGTACTTC. Amino acids: CASSFIGRDPYEQYF. The chain employs TRBV11-2 and TRBJ2-7; tentative D call: TRBD2 (6 bases). V was cut by 3 bases and J by 2 bases, with 14 bases left in between. CDR3 length: 15 residues. Per germline, CDR1 SGHAT and CDR2 FQNNGV. Using reference TRBV11-2 and TRBJ2-7 for the parts outside the CDR3, the full variable domain is EAGVAQSPRYKIIEKRQSVAFWCNPISGHATLYWYQQILGQGPKLLIQFQNNGVVDDSQLPKDRFSAERLKGVDSTLKIQPAKLEDSAVYLCASSFIGRDPYEQYFGPGTRLTVT.

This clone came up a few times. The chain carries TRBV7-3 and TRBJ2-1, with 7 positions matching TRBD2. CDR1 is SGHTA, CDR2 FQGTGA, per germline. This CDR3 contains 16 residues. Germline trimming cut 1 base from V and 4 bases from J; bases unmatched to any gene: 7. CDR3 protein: CASSLSITSAYNEQFF. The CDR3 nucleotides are TGTGCCAGCAGCTTAAGCATCACTAGCGCGTACAATGAGCAGTTCTTC.